This T cell receptor beta chain originates from a study of a mutant IDH1 vaccine in newly diagnosed glioma. Study in general: Initiation of the vaccine course occurred 4-6 weeks after radiotherapy alone, or alongside temozolomide cycles. Most had both radiotherapy and temozolomide beforehand; others had only one. General study findings and limits: The occurrence of vaccine-induced immune responses was seen in over 85% of patients.

Time point specified: week 23, last vaccination. Doses consisted of 300 ug of mutant IDH1 20-mer peptide each, paired with topical imiquimod. Repertoires were generated with immunoSEQ multiplex PCR, while TCRdb's copy carries only in-frame clones and drops some. Of 65,000 or so clones in the sample, about 85% are singletons; the top ten hold about 4%. CDR1 and CDR2 from the germline V gene are KGHSH and LQKENI. CDR3 length: 15 amino acids. Between the trimmed V and J ends, which lost 3 bases and 0 bases, there was a span of 10 bases. In regard to this clone: Its antigen is not known.

This chain joins TRBV18 and TRBJ2-3, with D perhaps matching TRBD2 (6 bases). The sequence came from a man aged 30 to 39 with glioma. The source was PBMCs, collected from a glioma patient whose treatment included an IDH1 peptide vaccine. CDR3: CASSPLGTSTDTQYF. CDR3 nucleotide sequence: TGTGCCAGCTCACCTTTAGGGACTAGCACAGATACGCAGTATTTT.